The 19 T cell receptor beta chains given below trace back to one sample, sequenced in a study of regulatory T cells in long-lasting Graves disease. Assembly of TCR beta libraries relied on iRepertoire HTBI primers together with Arm-PCR of CDR3 regions. TCRdb re-analysed the multiplex PCR reads in MiXCR, keeping a single row per CDR3 protein. The sample shows 400,000 to 450,000 distinct CDR3 sequences, about 25% of them seen only once. The time point here: persistent/refractory GD, antithyroid drugs over 5 years with positive TRAb. The TCR library was made from RNA extracted from PBMCs. This specimen was peripheral blood mononuclear cells (PBMCs), taken when the disease was refractory, from a patient treated with antithyroid drugs. The receptor set was obtained from a female donor with Graves disease.

This CDR3 is CASGGGPTYEQYF. The CDR3 nucleotides are TGTGCCAGCGGCGGGGGACCGACCTACGAGCAGTACTTC. The rearrangement uses TRBV11-2 and TRBJ2-7; 7 bases map to TRBD2. Germline CDR1 and CDR2: SGHAT and FQNNGV. This CDR3 comprises 13 residues. Unmatched junction bases numbered 6, after V lost 8 bases and J lost 2 bases.

This clonotype has just a few counts. This rearrangement joins TRBV19 to TRBJ1-5; D not resolved. Germline V gene data show CDR1 as LNHDA and CDR2 as SQIVND (reference sequence). Between the trimmed V and J ends, which lost 3 bases and 1 base, there was a span of 13 bases. CDR3 size: 16 residues. CDR3 in amino acids: CASSISRRTSNQPQHF. In DNA form, the CDR3 reads TGTGCCAGTAGTATTTCGCGCAGAACCAGCAATCAGCCCCAGCATTTT.

Ten or more counts support this clonotype. The chain has TRBV28 and TRBJ2-7; 9 positions agree with TRBD1. The V and J ends lost 5 bases and 7 bases, in that order; junction bases with no gene match: 12. The CDR3 length is 15 residues. Per germline, CDR1 MDHEN and CDR2 SYDVKM. The CDR3 sequence: CASSQKGDRAREQYF. In DNA form, the CDR3 reads TGTGCCAGCAGTCAGAAGGGGGACAGGGCGAGGGAGCAGTACTTC.

This clonotype was observed many times. The CDR3 nucleotides are TGTGCCAGCAACTCCGGGACTCATAGCAATCAGCCCCAGCATTTT. Translating it yields CASNSGTHSNQPQHF. This chain uses TRBV6-1 with TRBJ1-5; a weak D match, TRBD1 (5 bases). V shed 7 bases and J shed 0 bases, with 13 bases lying between them. The germline V gene encodes CDR1 MNHNS and CDR2 SASEGT. The CDR3 has 15 amino acids.

This clonotype was seen at least ten times. The chain links TRBV6-2 or TRBV6-3 to TRBJ2-4; 9 bases map to TRBD2. The CDR3 consists of 17 residues. Germline V gene lookup returns CDR1 MNHEY and CDR2 SVGEGT. With 2 bases clipped from V and 2 bases from J, the junction kept 7 bases outside the gene matches. CDR3: CASSYPRLAGTKNIQYF. The CDR3 DNA reads TGTGCCAGCAGTTACCCCCGGCTAGCGGGGACCAAAAACATTCAGTACTTC.

The chain has TRBV7-2 and TRBJ2-6; 8 nucleotides align to TRBD1. CDR1 is SGHTA, CDR2 FQGNSA, per germline. The V and J ends lost 5 bases and 2 bases, in that order; junction bases with no gene match: 11. The CDR3 has 18 residues. The CDR3, as DNA: TGTGCCAGCAGCCCAAACTACAGGGGGACTGCTGGGGCCAACGTCCTGACTTTC. Encoded protein: CASSPNYRGTAGANVLTF.

This clonotype was counted between two and nine times. The chain recombines TRBV5-1 with TRBJ2-7; D is uncertain. Trimming cost V 4 bases and J 5 bases, with 10 bases left between them. The CDR3 has 12 residues. In germline, CDR1 is SGHRS, CDR2 YFSETQ. CDR3 loop: CASSLPEDEQYF. The CDR3 coding sequence is TGCGCCAGCAGCCTCCCAGAGGACGAGCAGTACTTC. Looking up the rest from reference TRBV5-1 and TRBJ2-7 gives the full variable domain: KAGVTQTPRYLIKTRGQQVTLSCSPISGHRSVSWYQQTPGQGLQFLFEYFSETQRNKGNFPGRFSGRQFSNSRSEMNVSTLELGDSALYLCASSLPEDEQYFGPGTRLTVT.

This clonotype was picked up one time. The rearrangement joins TRBV5-1 to TRBJ1-1, with D tentatively TRBD1 (6 bases). Per the germline V gene, CDR1 is SGHRS and CDR2 is YFSETQ. V dropped 6 bases and J dropped 0 bases, with 15 bases sitting between them. The CDR3 extends over 15 amino acids. CDR3 sequence reads: CASKRGAPMNTEAFF. The CDR3 coding sequence is TGCGCCAGCAAGCGGGGGGCCCCTATGAACACTGAAGCTTTCTTT.

The chain links TRBV7-9 to TRBJ1-3; 7 nucleotides align to TRBD1. The J segment lost 0 bases and the V segment lost 4 bases, leaving 6 bases of the junction unmatched. This CDR3 has 16 amino acids. Germline CDR1 is SEHNR and CDR2 is FQNEAQ (reference sequence). The CDR3: CASSSGQPLSGNTIYF. The CDR3 DNA sequence: TGTGCCAGCAGCTCGGGACAGCCACTCTCTGGAAACACCATATATTTT.

The chain uses TRBV5-6 and TRBJ2-5; D not certain. CDR3 length: 14 residues. Per germline, CDR1 SGHDT and CDR2 YYEEEE. V shed 4 bases and J shed 5 bases, with 15 bases lying between them. The CDR3 coding sequence is TGTGCCAGCAGCACTCTAGAGCTTAGGGAGACCCAGTACTTC. Amino acid sequence: CASSTLELRETQYF.

V and J are TRBV20-1 and TRBJ2-7; perhaps TRBD1 as D (5 bases). CDR1 and CDR2 (germline): DFQATT, SNEGSKA (reference sequence). The length of the CDR3 is 13 residues. The germline V and J ends were trimmed by 0 bases and 3 bases, with 9 bases remaining between them. CDR3 DNA sequence: TGCAGTGCTAGAGAGGCAGGGATCTACGAGCAGTACTTC. It specifies CSAREAGIYEQYF.

This chain uses TRBV15 with TRBJ2-7; possibly TRBD2 for D (5 bases). V was cut by 1 base and J by 2 bases, with 6 bases left in between. CDR3 length: 13 residues. The germline V gene has CDR1 LNHNV and CDR2 YYDKDF (reference sequence). The CDR3: CATSRGEPYEQYF. CDR3 sequence (DNA): TGTGCCACCAGCAGAGGGGAGCCCTACGAGCAGTACTTC. Full variable domain (outside the CDR3, taken from reference TRBV15 and TRBJ2-7): DAMVIQNPRYQVTQFGKPVTLSCSQTLNHNVMYWYQQKSSQAPKLLFHYYDKDFNNEADTPDNFQSRRPNTSFCFLDIRSPGLGDTAMYLCATSRGEPYEQYFGPGTRLTVT.

DNA of the CDR3: TGTGCCAGCAGTTACTCTGTCAGGGGGGGCAATCAGCCCCAGCATTTT. Encoded protein: CASSYSVRGGNQPQHF. This rearrangement joins TRBV6-5 to TRBJ1-5; TRBD1 matches 7 bases. Germline V lookup: CDR1 MNHEY, CDR2 SVGAGI. J was trimmed by 2 bases and V by 0 bases; bases with no gene match: 4. This CDR3 contains 16 residues.

The chain recombines TRBV4-1 with TRBJ2-5; 16 bases line up with TRBD2. Germline CDR1 and CDR2: MGHRA and YSYEKL. Losses at the gene ends were 4 bases for V and 4 bases for J; bases not matched to a gene: 6. The CDR3 is 17 residues long. CDR3: CASSPGTSGRERETQYF. The CDR3 region has the DNA TGCGCCAGCAGCCCCGGGACTAGCGGGAGGGAGAGAGAGACCCAGTACTTC.

The chain uses TRBV6-1 and TRBJ1-4; D gene uncertain. V dropped 6 bases and J dropped 5 bases, with 13 bases sitting between them. The CDR3 spans 14 residues. Germline V gene data show CDR1 as MNHNS and CDR2 as SASEGT. CDR3 sequence (DNA): TGTGCCAGCAGGGCGACTTCAGGAAATGAAAAACTGTTTTTT. Encoded protein: CASRATSGNEKLFF.

This clonotype has at least ten counts. The chain is built from TRBV27 and TRBJ2-7, with TRBD2 matching over 9 bases. The CDR3 is 14 residues long. V trimming: 5 bases; J trimming: 7 bases; junction bases outside the gene matches: 9. Germline CDR1 is MNHEY and CDR2 is SMNVEV (reference sequence). CDR3 DNA: TGTGCCAGCAGTCGAGGCGGGAGGGCAGGAGAGCAGTACTTC. Protein: CASSRGGRAGEQYF.

This clonotype was counted only a few times. The J gene is TRBJ1-5, the V gene TRBV29-1; no clear D gene. V was shortened by 5 bases and J by 0 bases, with 5 bases between the two germline ends. The CDR3 spans 12 residues. Germline CDR1 is SQVTM and CDR2 is ANQGSEA. CDR3 amino acids: CSVQDSNQPQHF. CDR3 bases: TGCAGCGTTCAGGATAGCAATCAGCCCCAGCATTTT.

The chain is built from TRBV7-9 and TRBJ2-2; maybe TRBD2 (5 bases). Germline V gene data show CDR1 as SEHNR and CDR2 as FQNEAQ (reference sequence). The CDR3 contains 17 residues. Trimming shortened V by 0 bases and J by 2 bases, and 13 bases separated the two germline ends. CDR3 amino acids: CASSLAPGTENTGELFF. The CDR3 nucleotides read TGTGCCAGCAGCTTAGCGCCGGGAACAGAAAACACCGGGGAGCTGTTTTTT.

In this sample, this clonotype turned up many times. The chain has TRBV10-3 and TRBJ1-1; no definite D call. Trimming stripped 10 bases from V and 0 bases from J, with 18 bases between. Germline values: CDR1 ENHRY, CDR2 SYGVKD. The CDR3 extends over 15 amino acids. This CDR3 reads CATRFTREMNTEAFF. The DNA of the CDR3 is TGTGCCACCCGGTTTACGAGGGAAATGAACACTGAAGCTTTCTTT.